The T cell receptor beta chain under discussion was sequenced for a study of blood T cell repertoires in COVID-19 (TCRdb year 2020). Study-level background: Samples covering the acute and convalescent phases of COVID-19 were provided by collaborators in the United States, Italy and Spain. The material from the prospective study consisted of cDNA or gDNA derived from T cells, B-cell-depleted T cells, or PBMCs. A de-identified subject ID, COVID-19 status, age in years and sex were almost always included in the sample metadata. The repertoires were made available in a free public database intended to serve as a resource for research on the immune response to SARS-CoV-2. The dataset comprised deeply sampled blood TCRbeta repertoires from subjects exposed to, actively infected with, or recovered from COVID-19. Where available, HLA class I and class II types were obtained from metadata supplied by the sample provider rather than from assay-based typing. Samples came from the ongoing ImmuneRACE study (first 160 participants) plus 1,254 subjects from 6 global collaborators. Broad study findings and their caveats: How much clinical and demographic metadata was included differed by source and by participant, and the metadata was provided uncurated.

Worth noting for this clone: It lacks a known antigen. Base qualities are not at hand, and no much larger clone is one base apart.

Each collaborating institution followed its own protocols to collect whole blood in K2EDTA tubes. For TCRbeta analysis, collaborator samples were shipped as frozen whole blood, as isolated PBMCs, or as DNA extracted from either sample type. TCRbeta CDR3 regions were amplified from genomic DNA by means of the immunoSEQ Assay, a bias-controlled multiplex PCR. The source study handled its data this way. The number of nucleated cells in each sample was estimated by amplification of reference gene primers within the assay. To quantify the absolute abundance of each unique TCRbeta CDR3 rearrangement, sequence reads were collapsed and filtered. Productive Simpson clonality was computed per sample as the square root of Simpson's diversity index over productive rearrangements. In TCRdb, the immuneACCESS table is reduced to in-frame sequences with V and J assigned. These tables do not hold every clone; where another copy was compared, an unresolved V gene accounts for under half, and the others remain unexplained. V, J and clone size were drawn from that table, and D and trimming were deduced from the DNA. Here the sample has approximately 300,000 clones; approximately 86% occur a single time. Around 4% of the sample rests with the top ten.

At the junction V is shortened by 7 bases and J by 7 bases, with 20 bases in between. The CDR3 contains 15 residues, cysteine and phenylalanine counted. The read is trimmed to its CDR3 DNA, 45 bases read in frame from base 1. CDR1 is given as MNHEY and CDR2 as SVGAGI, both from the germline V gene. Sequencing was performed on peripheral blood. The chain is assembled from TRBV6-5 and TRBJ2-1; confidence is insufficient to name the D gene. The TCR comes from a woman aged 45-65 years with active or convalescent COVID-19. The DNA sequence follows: TGTGCCAGCAACCCGGGTCTCCCTCGGCTGAATGAGCAGTTCTTC. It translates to CASNPGLPRLNEQFF.